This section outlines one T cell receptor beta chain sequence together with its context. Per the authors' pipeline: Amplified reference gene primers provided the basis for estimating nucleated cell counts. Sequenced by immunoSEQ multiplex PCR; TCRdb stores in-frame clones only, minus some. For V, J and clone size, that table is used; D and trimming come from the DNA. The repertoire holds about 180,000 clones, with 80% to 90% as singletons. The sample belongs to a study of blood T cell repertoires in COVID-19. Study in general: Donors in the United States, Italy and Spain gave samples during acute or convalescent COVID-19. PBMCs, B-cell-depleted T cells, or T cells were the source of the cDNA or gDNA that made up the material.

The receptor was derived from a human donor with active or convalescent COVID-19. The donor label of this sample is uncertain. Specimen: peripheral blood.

The CDR3 bases are TGTGCCTGGAGTGTGGGACTAGCGGGAGTTGTTGATGAGCAGTTCTTC. As protein: CAWSVGLAGVVDEQFF. This rearrangement joins TRBV30 to TRBJ2-1, with 14 positions matching TRBD2. The trim removed 0 bases at V and 8 bases at J, leaving 6 bases unmatched. This CDR3 is 16 amino acids long. Germline CDR1 is GTSNPN and CDR2 is SVGIG (reference sequence).